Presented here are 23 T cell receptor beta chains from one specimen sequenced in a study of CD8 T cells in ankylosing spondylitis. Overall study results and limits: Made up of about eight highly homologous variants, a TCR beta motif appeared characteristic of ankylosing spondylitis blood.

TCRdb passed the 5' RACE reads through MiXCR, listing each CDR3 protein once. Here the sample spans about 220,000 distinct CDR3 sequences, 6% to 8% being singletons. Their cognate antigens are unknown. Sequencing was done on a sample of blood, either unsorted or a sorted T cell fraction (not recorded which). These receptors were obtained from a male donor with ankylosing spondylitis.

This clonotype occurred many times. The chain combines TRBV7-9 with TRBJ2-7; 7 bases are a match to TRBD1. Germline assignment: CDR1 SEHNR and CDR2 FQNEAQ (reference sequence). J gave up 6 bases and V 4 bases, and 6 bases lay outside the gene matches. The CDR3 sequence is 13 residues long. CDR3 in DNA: TGTGCCAGCAGCTCGACAGGGTTAGGCGAGCAGTACTTC. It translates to CASSSTGLGEQYF.

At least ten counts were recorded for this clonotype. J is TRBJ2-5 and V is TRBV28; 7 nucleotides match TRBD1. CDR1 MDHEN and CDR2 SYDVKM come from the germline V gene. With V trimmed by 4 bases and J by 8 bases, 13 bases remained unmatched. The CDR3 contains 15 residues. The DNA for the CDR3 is TGTGCCAGCAGTTCGGGACAGAACCTAAGAGACACCCAGTACTTC. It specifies CASSSGQNLRDTQYF.

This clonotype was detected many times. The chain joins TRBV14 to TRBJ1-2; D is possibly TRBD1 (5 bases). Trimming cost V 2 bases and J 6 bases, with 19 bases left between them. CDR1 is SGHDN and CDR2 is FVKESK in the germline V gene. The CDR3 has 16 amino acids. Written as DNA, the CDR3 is TGTGCCAGCAGCCAATCCGGGACCAGACGGTCTCATGGCTACACCTTC. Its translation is CASSQSGTRRSHGYTF.

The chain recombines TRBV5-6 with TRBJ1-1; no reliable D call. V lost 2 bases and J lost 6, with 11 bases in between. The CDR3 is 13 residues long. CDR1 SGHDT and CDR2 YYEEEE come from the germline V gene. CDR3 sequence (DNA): TGTGCCAGCAGCTTTGGAGAGGGCGCTGAAGCTTTCTTT. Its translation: CASSFGEGAEAFF.

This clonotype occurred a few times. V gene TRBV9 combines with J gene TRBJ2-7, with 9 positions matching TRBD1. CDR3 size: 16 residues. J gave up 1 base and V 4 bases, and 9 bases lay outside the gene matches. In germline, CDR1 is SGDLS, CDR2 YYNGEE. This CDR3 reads CASSPPSGTGSYEQYF. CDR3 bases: TGTGCCAGCAGCCCCCCCTCGGGGACAGGGTCCTACGAGCAGTACTTC.

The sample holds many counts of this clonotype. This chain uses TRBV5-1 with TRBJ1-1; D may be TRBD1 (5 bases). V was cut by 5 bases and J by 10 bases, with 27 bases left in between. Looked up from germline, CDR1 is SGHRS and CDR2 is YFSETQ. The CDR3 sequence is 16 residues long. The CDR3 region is CASSGVTGQGELRAFF. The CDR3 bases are TGCGCCAGCAGTGGGGTTACTGGTCAGGGTGAGTTAAGAGCTTTCTTT. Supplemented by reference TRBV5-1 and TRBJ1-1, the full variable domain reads KAGVTQTPRYLIKTRGQQVTLSCSPISGHRSVSWYQQTPGQGLQFLFEYFSETQRNKGNFPGRFSGRQFSNSRSEMNVSTLELGDSALYLCASSGVTGQGELRAFFGQGTRLTVV.

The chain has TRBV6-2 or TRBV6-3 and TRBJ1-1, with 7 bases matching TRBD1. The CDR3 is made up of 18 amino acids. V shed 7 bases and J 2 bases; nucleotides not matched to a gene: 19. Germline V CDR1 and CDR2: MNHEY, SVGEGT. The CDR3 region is CASNDNQITGEANTEAFF. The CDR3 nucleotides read TGTGCCAGCAACGATAACCAAATCACAGGGGAAGCAAACACTGAAGCTTTCTTT.

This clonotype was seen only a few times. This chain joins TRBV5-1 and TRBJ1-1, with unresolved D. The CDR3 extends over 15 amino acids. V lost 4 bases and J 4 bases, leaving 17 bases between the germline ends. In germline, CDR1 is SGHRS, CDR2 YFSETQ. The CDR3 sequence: CASSTGNRGSTEAFF. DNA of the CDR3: TGCGCCAGCAGCACCGGTAACAGAGGGTCCACTGAAGCTTTCTTT.

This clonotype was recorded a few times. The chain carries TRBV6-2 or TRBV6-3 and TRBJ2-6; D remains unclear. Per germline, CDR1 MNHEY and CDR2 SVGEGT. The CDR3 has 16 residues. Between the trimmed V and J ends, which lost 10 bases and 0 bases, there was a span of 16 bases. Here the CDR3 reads CATKPRKGSGANVLTF. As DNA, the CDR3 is TGTGCCACCAAACCTCGAAAGGGCTCTGGGGCCAACGTCCTGACTTTC.

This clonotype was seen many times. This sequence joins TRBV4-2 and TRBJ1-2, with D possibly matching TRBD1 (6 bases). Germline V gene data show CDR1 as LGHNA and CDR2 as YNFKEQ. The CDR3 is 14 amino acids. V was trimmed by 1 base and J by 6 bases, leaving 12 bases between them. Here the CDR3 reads CASSQVRGWDGYTF. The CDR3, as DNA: TGTGCCAGCAGCCAAGTAAGGGGGTGGGATGGCTACACCTTC.

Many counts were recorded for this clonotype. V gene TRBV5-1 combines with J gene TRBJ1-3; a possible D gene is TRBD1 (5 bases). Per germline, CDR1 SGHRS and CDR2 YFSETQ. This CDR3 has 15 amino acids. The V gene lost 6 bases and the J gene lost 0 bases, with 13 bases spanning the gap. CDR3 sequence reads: CASTLGGSSGNTIYF. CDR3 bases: TGCGCCAGCACCCTGGGGGGGAGCTCTGGAAACACCATATATTTT.

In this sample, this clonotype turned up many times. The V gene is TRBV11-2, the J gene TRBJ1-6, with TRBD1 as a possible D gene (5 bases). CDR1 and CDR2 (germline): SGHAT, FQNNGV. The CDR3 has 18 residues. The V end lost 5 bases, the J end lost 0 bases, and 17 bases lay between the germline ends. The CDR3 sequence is CASSPGTYLSSYNSPLHF. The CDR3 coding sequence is TGTGCCAGCAGCCCCGGGACTTACCTTAGCTCCTATAATTCACCCCTCCACTTT.

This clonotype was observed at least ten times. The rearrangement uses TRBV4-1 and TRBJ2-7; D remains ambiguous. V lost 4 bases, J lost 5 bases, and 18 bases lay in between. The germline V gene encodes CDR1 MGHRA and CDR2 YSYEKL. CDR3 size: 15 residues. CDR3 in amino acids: CASSPERLVLHEQYF. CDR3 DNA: TGCGCCAGCAGCCCCGAAAGGCTAGTACTCCACGAGCAGTACTTC.

Here the CDR3 reads CAISESNTVDEQFF. The CDR3, as DNA: TGTGCCATCAGTGAGTCAAACACAGTGGATGAGCAGTTCTTC. V is TRBV10-3 and J is TRBJ2-1; D ambiguous. The V gene's germline CDR1 is ENHRY and CDR2 SYGVKD. V lost 0 bases, J lost 8 bases, and 11 bases lay in between. CDR3 size: 14 residues.

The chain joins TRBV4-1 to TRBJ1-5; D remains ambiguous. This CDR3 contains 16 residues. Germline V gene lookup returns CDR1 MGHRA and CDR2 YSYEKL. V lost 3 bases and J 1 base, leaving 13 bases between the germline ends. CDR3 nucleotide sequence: TGCGCCAGCAGCCAGAGGGCAGGTGTAAGCAATCAGCCCCAGCATTTT. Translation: CASSQRAGVSNQPQHF.

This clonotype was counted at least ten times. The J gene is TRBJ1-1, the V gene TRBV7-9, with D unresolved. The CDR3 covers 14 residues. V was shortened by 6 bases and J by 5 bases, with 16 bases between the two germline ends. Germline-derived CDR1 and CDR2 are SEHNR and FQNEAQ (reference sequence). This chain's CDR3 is CASRAVGRGTEAFF. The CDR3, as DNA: TGTGCCAGCAGGGCCGTTGGCCGCGGAACTGAAGCTTTCTTT.

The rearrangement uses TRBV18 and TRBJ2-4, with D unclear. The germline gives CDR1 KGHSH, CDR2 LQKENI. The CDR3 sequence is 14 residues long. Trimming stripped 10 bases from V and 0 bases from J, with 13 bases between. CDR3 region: CATLGKLAKNIQYF. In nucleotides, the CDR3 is TGTGCCACCCTCGGCAAACTAGCCAAAAACATTCAGTACTTC.

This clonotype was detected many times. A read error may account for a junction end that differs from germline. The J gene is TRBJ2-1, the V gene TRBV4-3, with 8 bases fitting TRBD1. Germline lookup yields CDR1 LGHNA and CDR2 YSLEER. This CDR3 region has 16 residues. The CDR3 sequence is CVSSRLTGAVDNEQFF. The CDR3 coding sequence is TGCGTCAGCAGCCGCCTGACAGGGGCCGTGGACAATGAGCAGTTCTTC.

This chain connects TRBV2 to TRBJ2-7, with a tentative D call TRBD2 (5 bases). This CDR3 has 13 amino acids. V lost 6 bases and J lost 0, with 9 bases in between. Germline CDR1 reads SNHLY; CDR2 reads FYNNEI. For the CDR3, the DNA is TGTGCCAGCAGGGACTCGAGCTCCTACGAGCAGTACTTC. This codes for CASRDSSSYEQYF. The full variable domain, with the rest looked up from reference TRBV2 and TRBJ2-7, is EPEVTQTPSHQVTQMGQEVILRCVPISNHLYFYWYRQILGQKVEFLVSFYNNEISEKSEIFDDQFSVERPDGSNFTLKIRSTKLEDSAMYFCASRDSSSYEQYFGPGTRLTVT.

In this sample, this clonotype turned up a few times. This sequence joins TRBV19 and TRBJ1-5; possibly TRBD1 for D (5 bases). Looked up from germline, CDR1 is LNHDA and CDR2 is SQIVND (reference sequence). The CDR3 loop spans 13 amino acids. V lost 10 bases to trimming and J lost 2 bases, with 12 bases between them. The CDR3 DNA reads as TGTGCCACCGGCAGGGAACGCAATCAGCCCCAGCATTTT. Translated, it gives CATGRERNQPQHF.

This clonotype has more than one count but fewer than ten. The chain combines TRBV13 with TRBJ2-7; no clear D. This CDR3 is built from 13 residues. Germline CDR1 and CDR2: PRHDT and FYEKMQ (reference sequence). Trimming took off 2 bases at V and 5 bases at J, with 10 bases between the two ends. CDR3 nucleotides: TGTGCCAGCAGCTTAAGGATACGCGACGAGCAGTACTTC. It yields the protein CASSLRIRDEQYF. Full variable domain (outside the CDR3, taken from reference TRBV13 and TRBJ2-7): AAGVIQSPRHLIKEKRETATLKCYPIPRHDTVYWYQQGPGQDPQFLISFYEKMQSDKGSIPDRFSAQQFSDYHSELNMSSLELGDSALYFCASSLRIRDEQYFGPGTRLTVT.

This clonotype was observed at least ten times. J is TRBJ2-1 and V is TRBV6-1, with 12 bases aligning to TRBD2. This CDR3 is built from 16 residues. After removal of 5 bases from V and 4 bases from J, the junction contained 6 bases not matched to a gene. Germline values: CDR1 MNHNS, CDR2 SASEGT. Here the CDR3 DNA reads TGTGCCAGCAGTCTCTCTAGCGGGAGGGCATACAATGAGCAGTTCTTC. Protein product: CASSLSSGRAYNEQFF.

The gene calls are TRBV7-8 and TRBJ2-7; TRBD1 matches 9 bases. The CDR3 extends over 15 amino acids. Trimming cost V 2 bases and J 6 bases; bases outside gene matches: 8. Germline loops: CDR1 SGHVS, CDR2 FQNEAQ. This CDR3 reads CASSLSGQGFGEQYF. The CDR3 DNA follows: TGTGCCAGCAGCTTATCGGGACAGGGCTTCGGCGAGCAGTACTTC.